What follows is one T cell receptor (beta chain) and its context. No cognate antigen has been identified for it. Per-nucleotide qualities are absent, and no much larger clonotype sits a single base away. This record comes from a study of shared clonotypes between healthy human individuals (dated by TCRdb to 2018 to 2021). Context from the whole study: The cohort comprised a couple of women and a few men aged 18 to 49 years. The study deeply sequenced blood TCR repertoires of about 5 healthy adults to estimate repertoire size and the extent of clonotype sharing between individuals. For each donor, three plates each were used for CD4 naive and CD4 memory, two plates were used for CD8 naive, and one plate was used for CD8 memory. Per donor, leukapheresis produced somewhere between about 0.9 and 9 billion PBMCs. Libraries were prepared and TCR repertoires were sequenced by different laboratories using diverse techniques, in order to increase sequencing depth and limit assay-specific biases.

TCR CDR3 regions were amplified from genomic DNA by multiplex PCR using the deep immunoSEQ assay. Extracted genomic DNA from each cell subset was spread evenly across all wells of several immunoSEQ 96-well plates, with each plate serving as a replicate. For sorted subsets, each replicate PCR was loaded with about 200 ng genomic DNA, equivalent to 30,000 or so T cell genomes. Purified libraries were quantified with a Qubit 3.0 fluorometer, sized on a Bioanalyzer 2100, and re-quantified with the KAPA Library Quantification kit. Every immunoSEQ 96-well plate was sequenced on a separate single-read 150-cycle Illumina NextSeq 550 flow cell. The source study handled its data this way. Because the immunoSEQ output held only junctional sequences and lacked quality scores, the filtering could not match the filtering applied to full-length reads. To assign V/J genes and CDR3, sequences were annotated using PyIR, a Python wrapper for IgBLAST v1.9, with IMGT germline references. Reads were removed for weak V/J assignments (E-value above 1e-6), missing CDR3, stop codons, out-of-frame junctions, or ambiguous translated residues. V3J clonotypes were defined as sequences sharing the same inferred V gene, J gene, and CDR3 amino acid sequence. To compute the percentage overlap between repertoires, the number of shared unique clonotypes was divided by the size of the smaller repertoire. Three approaches were used to assess repertoire richness: RTK rarefaction, the Chao1 estimator, and Recon v2.1 estimates of unobserved clonotypes. OLGA was used to compute generation probabilities for all TCRbeta clonotypes that the gDNA method yielded from a few donors. Sourced from immuneACCESS, this table was stored by TCRdb with only in-frame sequences that have V and J called. A share of the clones is absent; for the studies checked, an unresolved V gene accounts for under half, and the remainder has no known explanation. The D gene and trimming were derived from the DNA, and the V and J assignments and clone size from that table. The sample has roughly 810,000 clones on record, 95% to 97% of them singletons. The ten biggest clones cover less than 0.25% of the sample.

CD8 naive samples were CD45RO-negative cells positively selected for CCR7, giving a CD45RA+CCR7+ population that excluded TemRA cells. The donors were healthy, HIV-negative adults who had no recently reported acute infections or vaccinations. Every donor was a Caucasian adult living in Nashville, Tennessee, USA. Blood was collected by leukapheresis, and PBMCs were isolated by Ficoll-Histopaque density gradient centrifugation and then cryopreserved in liquid nitrogen vapor phase. Analytical flow cytometry was used to check the purity and quantity of each magnetically sorted T cell population. Genomic DNA was isolated from each sorted fraction and quantified by UV absorbance on a Nanodrop 2000c. Trimming accounts for 10 bases at V and 3 bases at J, while the number of junction bases matched to no gene is 4. Spanning cysteine to phenylalanine, the CDR3 consists of 13 amino acids. Only the CDR3 part of the read is kept: 39 bases, read in frame from the first base. For CDR1 and CDR2, the germline V gene (reference sequence) lists MNHNY and SVGAGI.

The full study reports these points: Sharing across several donors was observed for around 5% of naive CD4, 3% to 3.5% of naive CD8, 2% to 2.5% of memory CD4, and roughly 0.4% of memory CD8 clonotypes. The small number of donors limited the genetic and exposure-history diversity represented. Larger estimated clonotype richness was generally found for naive subsets than for memory subsets. Even with the large sequencing depth, rarefaction of the sorted-subset datasets indicated that sequencing was incomplete. Pairwise subsampling indicated that sequencing depth was expected to affect the degree of clonotype sharing among donors. Sampling was limited to blood, and TCR repertoires in tissue likely differ from TCR repertoires in blood. Clonotypes shared by all four sorted-subset donors showed higher generation probabilities than non-shared clonotypes.

This chain is built from TRBV6-6 and TRBJ1-5; TRBD1 fits 9 bases in the junction. The material sequenced was naive CD8+ T cells sorted from blood. This sample's cell subset or site label indicates: CD45RA+CCR7+. This sequence originates from a man aged 30-40 years in good health. The CDR3 has the sequence CATRTGANQPQHF. At the DNA level, the sequence is TGTGCCACCAGGACAGGGGCCAATCAGCCCCAGCATTTT.